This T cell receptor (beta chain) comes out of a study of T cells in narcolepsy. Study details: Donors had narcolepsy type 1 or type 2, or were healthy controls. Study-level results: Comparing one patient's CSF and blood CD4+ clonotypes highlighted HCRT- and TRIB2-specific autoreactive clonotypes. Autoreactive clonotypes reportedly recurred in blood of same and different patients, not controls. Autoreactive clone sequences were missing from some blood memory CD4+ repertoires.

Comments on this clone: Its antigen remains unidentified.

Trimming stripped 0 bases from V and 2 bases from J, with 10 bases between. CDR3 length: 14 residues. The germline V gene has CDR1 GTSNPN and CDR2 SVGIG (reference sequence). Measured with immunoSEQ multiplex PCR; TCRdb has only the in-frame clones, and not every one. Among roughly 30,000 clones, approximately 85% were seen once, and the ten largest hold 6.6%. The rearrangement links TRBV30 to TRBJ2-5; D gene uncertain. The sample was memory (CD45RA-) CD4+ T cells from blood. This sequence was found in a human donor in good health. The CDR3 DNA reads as TGTGCCTGGAGTGTACGTGGCAATCAAGAGACCCAGTACTTC. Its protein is CAWSVRGNQETQYF.